This TCR beta chain was identified during a study of regulatory T cells in long-lasting Graves disease. Time point of the sample: persistent/refractory GD, antithyroid drugs over 5 years with positive TRAb. After RNA was extracted from PBMCs, the TCR library was made from it. CDR1 SNHLY and CDR2 FYNNEI come from the germline V gene. Deletions cut 4 bases from V and 2 bases from J, with 6 bases between. CDR3 length: 12 residues. Both iRepertoire HTBI primers and Arm-PCR of CDR3 regions were used to build the TCR beta libraries. TCRdb independently ran MiXCR on the multiplex PCR reads; one entry per CDR3 protein. The sample carries a few hundred thousand distinct CDR3 sequences, about 25% recorded once. Points on this clonotype: A much larger clone is a single base away; this may be a read error.

This specimen was peripheral blood mononuclear cells (PBMCs), taken when the disease was refractory, from a patient treated with antithyroid drugs. The receptor comes from a female donor with Graves disease. The chain couples TRBV2 to TRBJ2-7; D not resolved. Here the CDR3 reads CASSGSTYEQYF. CDR3 sequence (DNA): TGTGCCAGCAGTGGCAGTACCTACGAGCAGTACTTC.